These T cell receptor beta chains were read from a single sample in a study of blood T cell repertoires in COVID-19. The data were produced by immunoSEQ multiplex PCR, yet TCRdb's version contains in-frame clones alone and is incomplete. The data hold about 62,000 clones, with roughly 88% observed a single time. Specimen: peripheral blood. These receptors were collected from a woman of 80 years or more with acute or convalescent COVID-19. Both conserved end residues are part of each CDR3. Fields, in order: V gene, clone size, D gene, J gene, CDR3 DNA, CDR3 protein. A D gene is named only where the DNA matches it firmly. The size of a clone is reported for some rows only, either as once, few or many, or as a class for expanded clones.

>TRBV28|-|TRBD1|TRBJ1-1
TGTGCCAGCAGTTTACCAGGGGGGTATGACCCTGAAGCTTTCTTT
CASSLPGGYDPEAFF
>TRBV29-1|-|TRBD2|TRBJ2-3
TGCAGCGTGTGGTTAGCGGGCAACACAGATACGCAGTATTTT
CSVWLAGNTDTQYF
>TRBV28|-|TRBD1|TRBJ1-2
TGTGCCAGCAGTCTCGGGACAGCGGCTAACTATGGCTACACCTTC
CASSLGTAANYGYTF
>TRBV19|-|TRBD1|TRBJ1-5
TGTGCCAGTAGAGGGACAGCAAACTCCAATCAGCCCCAGCATTTT
CASRGTANSNQPQHF
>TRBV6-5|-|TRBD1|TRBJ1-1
TGTGCCAGCAGTCCCTGGGACAGACCGAACACTGAAGCTTTCTTT
CASSPWDRPNTEAFF
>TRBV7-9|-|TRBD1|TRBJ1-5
TGTGCCAGCAGCGGAACAGGGGGCAATCAGCCCCAGCATTTT
CASSGTGGNQPQHF
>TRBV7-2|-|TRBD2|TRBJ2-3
TGTGCAAGCGCTGCGACTAGCGGCACAGATACGCAGTATTTT
CASAATSGTDTQYF
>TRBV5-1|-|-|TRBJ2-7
TGCGCCAGCAGCTTGGGGGGAGACGAGCAGTACTTC
CASSLGGDEQYF
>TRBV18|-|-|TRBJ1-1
TGTGCCAGCTCGCCCGACGGGGGGGAAGCTTTCTTT
CASSPDGGEAFF
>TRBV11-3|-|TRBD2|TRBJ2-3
TGTGCCAGCAGCTTAGACTCGAGCGGGGGGGGTGCAGATACGCAGTATTTT
CASSLDSSGGGADTQYF
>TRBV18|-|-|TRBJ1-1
TGTGCCACCCAATTAAATCCAGCGGGGGCTTGGCCTGAAGCTTTCTTT
CATQLNPAGAWPEAFF
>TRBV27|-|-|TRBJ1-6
TGTGCCAGCAGACAGGGCCGGGTTAATAATTCACCCCTCCACTTT
CASRQGRVNNSPLHF
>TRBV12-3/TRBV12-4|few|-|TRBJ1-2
TGTGCCAGCAGCTTCAAGAGCAACTATGGCTACACCTTC
CASSFKSNYGYTF
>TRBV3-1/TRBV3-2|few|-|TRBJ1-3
TGTGCCAGCAGCCAAGGAGGAGGGGGAAACACCATATATTTT
CASSQGGGGNTIYF
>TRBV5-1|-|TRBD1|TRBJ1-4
TGCGCCAGCAGCCGGGGACAGGGTGTCAATGAAAAACTGTTTTTT
CASSRGQGVNEKLFF
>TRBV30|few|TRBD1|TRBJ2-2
TGTGCCTGGAAGGCTTGGGACAGGGGGCAAACCGGGGAGCTGTTTTTT
CAWKAWDRGQTGELFF
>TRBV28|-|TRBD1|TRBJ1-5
TGTGCCAGCAGCGGGACAGATAGCAATCAGCCCCAGCATTTT
CASSGTDSNQPQHF
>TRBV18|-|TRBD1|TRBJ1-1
TGTGCCAGCTCACCAAGGGACAGGCCGGGTACTGAAGCTTTCTTT
CASSPRDRPGTEAFF
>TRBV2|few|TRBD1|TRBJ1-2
TGTGCCAGCACCCGCAGGGGGCAGGATGGCTACACCTTC
CASTRRGQDGYTF
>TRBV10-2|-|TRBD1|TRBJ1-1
TGCGCCAGCATCCGGACAGGGGGCCTCATGAACACTGAAGCTTTCTTT
CASIRTGGLMNTEAFF
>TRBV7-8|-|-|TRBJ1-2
TGTGCCAGCAGCTTAGAAGGAGTCCAATCCTTATATGGCTACACCTTC
CASSLEGVQSLYGYTF
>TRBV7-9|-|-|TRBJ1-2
TGTGCCAGCAGCGCATATCTAAACGGTAGGAGGCGTGACGATGGCTACACCTTC
CASSAYLNGRRRDDGYTF
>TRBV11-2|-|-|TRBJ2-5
TGTGCCAGCAGCCAGACAGATCAAGAGACCCAGTACTTC
CASSQTDQETQYF
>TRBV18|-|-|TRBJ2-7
TGTGCCAGCTCAACCAGAAGAGACACAGGGTTCCACGAGCAGTACTTC
CASSTRRDTGFHEQYF
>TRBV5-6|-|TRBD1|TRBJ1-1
TGTGCCAGCAGCAGACAGGGATCGGGGGCTGAAGCTTTCTTT
CASSRQGSGAEAFF
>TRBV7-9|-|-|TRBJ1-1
TGTGCCAGCAGCTTACAGACTGAAGCTTTCTTT
CASSLQTEAFF
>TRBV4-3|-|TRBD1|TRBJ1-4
TGCGCCAGCAGCGAACAGGGGCGGGCTAATGAAAAACTGTTTTTT
CASSEQGRANEKLFF
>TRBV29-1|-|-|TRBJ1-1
TGCAGCGCAGCGCTGACAGTTAACACTGAAGCTTTCTTT
CSAALTVNTEAFF
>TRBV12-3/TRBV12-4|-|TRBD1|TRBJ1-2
TGTGCCAGCAGCCTCGGGACAGGGGGCGGCTACACCTTC
CASSLGTGGGYTF
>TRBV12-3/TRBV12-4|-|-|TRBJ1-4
TGTGCCAGCAACTTGGACACCCTTAGTTCGTTTTTT
CASNLDTLSSFF
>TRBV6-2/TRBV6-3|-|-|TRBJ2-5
TGTGCCAGCAGTTCTAGAGCGGGGACCCAGTACTTC
CASSSRAGTQYF
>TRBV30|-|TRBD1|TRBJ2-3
TGTGCCTGGAGTATTATACCGGGACAGGGGGCAGATACGCAGTATTTT
CAWSIIPGQGADTQYF
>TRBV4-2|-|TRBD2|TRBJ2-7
TGTGCCAGCAGCCAAGCACTAGCGGGAGGTTTCCTGGGGGAGCAGTACTTC
CASSQALAGGFLGEQYF
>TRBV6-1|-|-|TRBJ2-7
TGTGCCAGCAGTGACGGCGGTAGGTACGAGCAGTACTTC
CASSDGGRYEQYF
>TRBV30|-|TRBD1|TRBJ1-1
TGTGCCTGGAGTTTGGAGGGGGCCCTGTTGGCTTTCTTT
CAWSLEGALLAFF
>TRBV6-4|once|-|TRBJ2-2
TGTGCCAGCAGCCACAGGAACACCGGGGAGCTGTTTTTT
CASSHRNTGELFF
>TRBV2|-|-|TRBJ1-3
TGTGCCAGCAGCGAGAGGGACTCTGGAAACACCATATATTTT
CASSERDSGNTIYF